A selection of T cell receptor beta chains follows, all from one sample in a study of blood T cell repertoires in COVID-19. Sequencing was performed with immunoSEQ multiplex PCR; in TCRdb, only in-frame clones are kept and a portion is missing. Altogether roughly 100,000 clones are present, around 90% being singletons, with the ten largest covering about 1.7%. The sequenced material came from peripheral blood. The receptors were sampled from a human donor with active COVID-19. The donor label of this sample is uncertain. CDR3s include the opening cysteine and the closing phenylalanine or tryptophan. Fields, in order: J gene, V gene, D gene, clone size, CDR3 protein, CDR3 DNA. D genes are given only for firm matches. Clone size is shown for a subset of rows, as once, few, many or a class of expanded clone.

j_gene: TRBJ1-4
v_gene: TRBV7-2
d_gene: TRBD1
abundance: once
CDR3aa: CASSWTGGAEGEKLFF
CDR3nt: TGTGCCAGCAGCTGGACAGGGGGCGCAGAGGGGGAAAAACTGTTTTTT

j_gene: TRBJ1-6
v_gene: TRBV2
d_gene: .
abundance: .
CDR3aa: CASSVTGNNSPLHF
CDR3nt: TGTGCCAGCAGCGTAACAGGGAATAATTCACCCCTCCACTTT

j_gene: TRBJ2-7
v_gene: TRBV27
d_gene: TRBD1
abundance: .
CDR3aa: CASSPGGQGTYEQYF
CDR3nt: TGTGCCAGCAGTCCAGGAGGACAGGGGACCTACGAGCAGTACTTC

j_gene: TRBJ2-2
v_gene: TRBV4-2
d_gene: TRBD2
abundance: many
CDR3aa: CASSQGQASGGLNTGELFF
CDR3nt: TGTGCCAGCAGCCAAGGACAGGCTAGCGGGGGCCTGAACACCGGGGAGCTGTTTTTT

j_gene: TRBJ1-5
v_gene: TRBV9
d_gene: .
abundance: few
CDR3aa: CASSAWGYQPQHF
CDR3nt: TGTGCCAGCAGCGCATGGGGCTATCAGCCCCAGCATTTT

j_gene: TRBJ2-7
v_gene: TRBV5-1
d_gene: .
abundance: .
CDR3aa: CASSLAPGHESYEQYF
CDR3nt: TGCGCCAGCAGCTTGGCCCCGGGACACGAGAGTTACGAGCAGTACTTC

j_gene: TRBJ1-2
v_gene: TRBV5-5
d_gene: TRBD1
abundance: .
CDR3aa: CASSSGQDYAGYTF
CDR3nt: TGTGCCAGCAGCTCCGGACAGGACTATGCGGGCTACACCTTC

j_gene: TRBJ2-5
v_gene: TRBV6-6
d_gene: .
abundance: .
CDR3aa: CASRASTGYQETQYF
CDR3nt: TGTGCCAGCAGGGCCTCGACTGGGTACCAAGAGACCCAGTACTTC

j_gene: TRBJ1-6
v_gene: TRBV20-1
d_gene: .
abundance: few
CDR3aa: CSASEGATPYSPLHF
CDR3nt: TGCAGTGCGAGTGAAGGGGCCACCCCCTATTCACCCCTCCACTTT

j_gene: TRBJ1-3
v_gene: TRBV3-1/TRBV3-2
d_gene: .
abundance: once
CDR3aa: CASSRTWRAGNTIYF
CDR3nt: TGTGCCAGCAGCCGAACGTGGAGGGCTGGAAACACCATATATTTT

j_gene: TRBJ1-2
v_gene: TRBV25-1
d_gene: .
abundance: .
CDR3aa: CASSETGGRVYGYTF
CDR3nt: TGTGCCAGCAGTGAAACCGGGGGGAGAGTCTATGGCTACACCTTC

j_gene: TRBJ1-1
v_gene: TRBV28
d_gene: .
abundance: .
CDR3aa: CASSPRRGRLNTEAFF
CDR3nt: TGTGCCAGCAGTCCCCGGCGGGGCAGGTTGAACACTGAAGCTTTCTTT

j_gene: TRBJ2-1
v_gene: TRBV7-3
d_gene: .
abundance: once
CDR3aa: CASSLTQYNEQFF
CDR3nt: TGTGCCAGCAGCTTAACTCAATACAATGAGCAGTTCTTC

j_gene: TRBJ2-3
v_gene: TRBV6-5
d_gene: TRBD1
abundance: .
CDR3aa: CASNPGQTTDTQYF
CDR3nt: TGTGCCAGCAACCCGGGACAGACCACAGATACGCAGTATTTT

j_gene: TRBJ2-3
v_gene: TRBV3-1/TRBV3-2
d_gene: TRBD2
abundance: .
CDR3aa: CASSHGTGGGTQYF
CDR3nt: TGTGCCAGCAGCCACGGTACGGGGGGGGGTACGCAGTATTTT

j_gene: TRBJ1-4
v_gene: TRBV5-1
d_gene: .
abundance: .
CDR3aa: CASSSGRGADEKLFF
CDR3nt: TGCGCCAGCAGCTCCGGTCGGGGGGCGGATGAAAAACTGTTTTTT

j_gene: TRBJ1-2
v_gene: TRBV6-5
d_gene: .
abundance: .
CDR3aa: CASSKPGVLYGYTF
CDR3nt: TGTGCCAGCAGTAAACCGGGAGTTCTCTATGGCTACACCTTC

j_gene: TRBJ1-3
v_gene: TRBV7-8
d_gene: .
abundance: .
CDR3aa: CASSLVPTGVAIYF
CDR3nt: TGTGCCAGCAGCTTAGTCCCCACCGGAGTAGCCATATATTTT

j_gene: TRBJ2-1
v_gene: TRBV9
d_gene: .
abundance: .
CDR3aa: CASSATRGYNEQFF
CDR3nt: TGTGCCAGCAGCGCGACAAGGGGGTACAATGAGCAGTTCTTC

j_gene: TRBJ2-4
v_gene: TRBV4-3
d_gene: TRBD2
abundance: .
CDR3aa: CASSQAPGTSGQLAKNIQYF
CDR3nt: TGCGCCAGCAGCCAGGCACCCGGGACTAGCGGGCAACTAGCCAAAAACATTCAGTACTTC